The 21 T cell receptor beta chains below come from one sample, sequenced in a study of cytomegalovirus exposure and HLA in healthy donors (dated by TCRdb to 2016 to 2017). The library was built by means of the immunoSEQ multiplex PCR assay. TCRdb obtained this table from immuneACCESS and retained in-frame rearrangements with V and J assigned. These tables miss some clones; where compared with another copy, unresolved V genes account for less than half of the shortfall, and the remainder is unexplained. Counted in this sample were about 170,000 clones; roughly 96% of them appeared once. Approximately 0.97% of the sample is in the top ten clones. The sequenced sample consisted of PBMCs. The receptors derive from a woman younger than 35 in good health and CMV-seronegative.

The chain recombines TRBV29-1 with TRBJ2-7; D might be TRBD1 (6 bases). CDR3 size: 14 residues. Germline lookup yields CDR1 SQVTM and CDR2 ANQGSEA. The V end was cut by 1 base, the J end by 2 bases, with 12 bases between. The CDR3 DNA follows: TGCAGCGTTGAAGGCGTTGGGGGCGCCTACGAGCAGTACTTC. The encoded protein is CSVEGVGGAYEQYF.

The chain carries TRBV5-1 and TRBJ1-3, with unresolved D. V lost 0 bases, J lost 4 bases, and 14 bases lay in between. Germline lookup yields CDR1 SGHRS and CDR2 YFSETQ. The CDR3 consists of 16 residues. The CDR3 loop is CASSLGTPKYGNTIYF. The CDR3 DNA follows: TGCGCCAGCAGCTTGGGAACACCCAAATACGGAAACACCATATATTTT.

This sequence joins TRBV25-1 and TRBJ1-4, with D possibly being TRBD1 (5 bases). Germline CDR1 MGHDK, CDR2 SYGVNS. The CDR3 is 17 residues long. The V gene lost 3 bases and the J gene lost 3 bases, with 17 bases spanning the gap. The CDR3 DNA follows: TGTGCCAGCAGTGAGTCGCGGCCAGGGTCGGCTAATGAAAAACTGTTTTTT. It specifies CASSESRPGSANEKLFF.

CDR3 coding DNA: TGTGCCAGCAGCCAAGGAACCGGGACATTCAACGAGCAGTACTTC. The encoded protein is CASSQGTGTFNEQYF. This chain links TRBV27 with TRBJ2-7; tentatively, D is TRBD1 (6 bases). This CDR3 has 15 residues. Trimming stripped 6 bases from V and 5 bases from J, with 20 bases between. Per the germline V gene, CDR1 is MNHEY and CDR2 is SMNVEV (reference sequence).

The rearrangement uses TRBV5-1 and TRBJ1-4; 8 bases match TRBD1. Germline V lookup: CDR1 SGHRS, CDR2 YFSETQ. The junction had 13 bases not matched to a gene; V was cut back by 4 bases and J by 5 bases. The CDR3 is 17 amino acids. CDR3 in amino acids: CASSPSIGQGGNEKLFF. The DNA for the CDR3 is TGCGCCAGCAGCCCCTCTATCGGACAGGGCGGGAATGAAAAACTGTTTTTT.

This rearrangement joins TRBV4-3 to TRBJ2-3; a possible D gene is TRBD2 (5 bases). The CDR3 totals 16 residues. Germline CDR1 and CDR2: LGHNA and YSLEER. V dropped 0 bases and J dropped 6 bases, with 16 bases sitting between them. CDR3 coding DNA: TGCGCCAGCAGCCAAGATCGAGGGCGAACCTGGGATACGCAGTATTTT. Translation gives CASSQDRGRTWDTQYF.

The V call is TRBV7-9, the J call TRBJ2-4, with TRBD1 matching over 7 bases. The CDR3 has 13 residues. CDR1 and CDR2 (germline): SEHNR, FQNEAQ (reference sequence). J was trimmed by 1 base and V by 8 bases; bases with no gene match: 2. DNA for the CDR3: TGTGCCAGCGAACAGGGGGCCAAAAACATTCAGTACTTC. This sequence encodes CASEQGAKNIQYF.

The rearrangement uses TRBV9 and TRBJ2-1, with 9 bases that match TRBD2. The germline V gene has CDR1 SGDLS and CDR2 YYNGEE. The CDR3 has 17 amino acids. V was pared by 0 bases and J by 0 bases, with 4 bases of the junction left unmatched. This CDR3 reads CASSVALAGSSYNEQFF. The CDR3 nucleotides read TGTGCCAGCAGCGTAGCCCTAGCGGGGAGCTCCTACAATGAGCAGTTCTTC.

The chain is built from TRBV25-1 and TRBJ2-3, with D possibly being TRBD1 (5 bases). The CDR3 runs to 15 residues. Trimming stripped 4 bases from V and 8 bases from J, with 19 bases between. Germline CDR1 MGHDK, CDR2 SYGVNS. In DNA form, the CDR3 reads TGTGCCAGCAGTGGACGAGGACAAGTTTCTACTACGCAGTATTTT. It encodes CASSGRGQVSTTQYF.

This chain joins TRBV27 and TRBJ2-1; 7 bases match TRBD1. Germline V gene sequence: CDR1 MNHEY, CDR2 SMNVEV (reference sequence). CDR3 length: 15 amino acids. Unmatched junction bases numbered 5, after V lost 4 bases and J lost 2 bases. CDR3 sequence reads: CASSYRTGAYNEQFF. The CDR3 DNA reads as TGTGCCAGCAGTTATAGGACAGGAGCCTACAATGAGCAGTTCTTC.

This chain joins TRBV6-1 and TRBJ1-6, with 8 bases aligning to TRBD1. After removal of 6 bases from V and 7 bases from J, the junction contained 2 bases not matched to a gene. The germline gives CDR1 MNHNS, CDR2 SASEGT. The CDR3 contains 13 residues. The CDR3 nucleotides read TGTGCCAGCAGCCGGGACAGGAATTCACCCCTCCACTTT. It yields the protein CASSRDRNSPLHF.

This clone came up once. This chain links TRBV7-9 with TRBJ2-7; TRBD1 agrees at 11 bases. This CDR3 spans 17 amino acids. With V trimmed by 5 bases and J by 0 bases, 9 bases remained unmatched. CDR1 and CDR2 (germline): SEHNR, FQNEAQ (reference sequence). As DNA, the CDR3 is TGTGCCAGCAGCATTAGTTCTGGGACAGGGGGCTCCTACGAGCAGTACTTC. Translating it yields CASSISSGTGGSYEQYF. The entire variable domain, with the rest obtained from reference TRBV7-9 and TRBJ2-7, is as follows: DTGVSQNPRHKITKRGQNVTFRCDPISEHNRLYWYRQTLGQGPEFLTYFQNEAQLEKSRLLSDRFSAERPKGSFSTLEIQRTEQGDSAMYLCASSISSGTGGSYEQYFGPGTRLTVT.

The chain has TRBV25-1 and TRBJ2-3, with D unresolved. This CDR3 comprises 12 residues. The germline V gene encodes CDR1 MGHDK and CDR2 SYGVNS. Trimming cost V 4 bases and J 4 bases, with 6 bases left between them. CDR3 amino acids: CASSGSPDTQYF. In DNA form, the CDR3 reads TGTGCCAGCAGTGGGAGCCCAGATACGCAGTATTTT.

DNA for the CDR3: TGTGCCAGCAGCGTAGGAGCGGGGGGGTTCTACGAGCAGTACTTC. This codes for CASSVGAGGFYEQYF. The chain carries TRBV9 and TRBJ2-7; TRBD2 matches 10 bases. This CDR3 has 15 amino acids. Germline trimming cut 0 bases from V and 3 bases from J; bases unmatched to any gene: 3. Germline CDR1 is SGDLS and CDR2 is YYNGEE. The variable domain in full, with the rest retrieved from reference TRBV9 and TRBJ2-7, is DSGVTQTPKHLITATGQRVTLRCSPRSGDLSVYWYQQSLDQGLQFLIQYYNGEERAKGNILERFSAQQFPDLHSELNLSSLELGDSALYFCASSVGAGGFYEQYFGPGTRLTVT.

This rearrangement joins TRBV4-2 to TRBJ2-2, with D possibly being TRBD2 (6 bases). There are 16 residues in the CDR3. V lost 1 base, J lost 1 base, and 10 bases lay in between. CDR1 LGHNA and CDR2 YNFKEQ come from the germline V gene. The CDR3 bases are TGTGCCAGCAGCCAAGGTAGAGCGGGGAACACCGGGGAGCTGTTTTTT. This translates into CASSQGRAGNTGELFF.

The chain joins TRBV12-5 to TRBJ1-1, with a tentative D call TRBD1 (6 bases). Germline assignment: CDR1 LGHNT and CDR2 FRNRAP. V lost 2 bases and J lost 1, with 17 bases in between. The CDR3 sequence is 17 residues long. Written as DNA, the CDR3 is TGTGCTAGTGGTTTGCCACGACTCGCAGGGGAGAACACTGAAGCTTTCTTT. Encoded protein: CASGLPRLAGENTEAFF.

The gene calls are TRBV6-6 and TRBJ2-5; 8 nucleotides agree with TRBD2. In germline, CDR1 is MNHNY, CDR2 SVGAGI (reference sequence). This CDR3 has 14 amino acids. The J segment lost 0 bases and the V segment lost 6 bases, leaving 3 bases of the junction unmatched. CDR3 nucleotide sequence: TGTGCCAGCAGGGCGGGGGGAAACCAAGAGACCCAGTACTTC. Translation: CASRAGGNQETQYF.

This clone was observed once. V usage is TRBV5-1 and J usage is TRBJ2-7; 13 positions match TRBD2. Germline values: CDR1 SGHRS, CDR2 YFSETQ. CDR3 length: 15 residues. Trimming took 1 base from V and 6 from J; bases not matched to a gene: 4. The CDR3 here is CASSLSGTSGVEQYF. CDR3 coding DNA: TGCGCCAGCAGCTTGTCCGGGACTAGCGGGGTCGAGCAGTACTTC.

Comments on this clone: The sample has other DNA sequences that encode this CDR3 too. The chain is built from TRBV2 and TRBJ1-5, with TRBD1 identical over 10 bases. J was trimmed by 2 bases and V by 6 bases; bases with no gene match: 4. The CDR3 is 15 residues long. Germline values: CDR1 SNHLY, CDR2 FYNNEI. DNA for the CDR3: TGTGCCAGCAGCCCGGACAGGGGGGGCAATCAGCCCCAGCATTTT. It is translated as CASSPDRGGNQPQHF.

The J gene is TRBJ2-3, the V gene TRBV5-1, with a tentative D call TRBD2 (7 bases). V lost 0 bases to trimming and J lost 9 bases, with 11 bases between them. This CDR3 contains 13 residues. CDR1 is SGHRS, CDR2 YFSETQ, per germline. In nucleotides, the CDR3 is TGCGCCAGCAGCTTGGACGGGGGGCCCACGCAGTATTTT. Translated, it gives CASSLDGGPTQYF. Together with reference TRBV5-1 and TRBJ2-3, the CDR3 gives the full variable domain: KAGVTQTPRYLIKTRGQQVTLSCSPISGHRSVSWYQQTPGQGLQFLFEYFSETQRNKGNFPGRFSGRQFSNSRSEMNVSTLELGDSALYLCASSLDGGPTQYFGPGTRLTVL.

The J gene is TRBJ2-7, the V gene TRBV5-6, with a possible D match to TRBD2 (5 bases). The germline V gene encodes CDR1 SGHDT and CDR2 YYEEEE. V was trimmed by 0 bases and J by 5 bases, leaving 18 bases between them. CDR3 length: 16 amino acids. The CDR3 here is CASSLARRLAVDEQYF. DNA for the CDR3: TGTGCCAGCAGCTTGGCTCGTCGTCTAGCCGTAGACGAGCAGTACTTC. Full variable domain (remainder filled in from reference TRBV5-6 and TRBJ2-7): DAGVTQSPTHLIKTRGQQVTLRCSPKSGHDTVSWYQQALGQGPQFIFQYYEEEERQRGNFPDRFSGHQFPNYSSELNVNALLLGDSALYLCASSLARRLAVDEQYFGPGTRLTVT.